One sample yielded the 28 T cell receptor beta chains listed below, sequenced in a study of blood T cell repertoires in COVID-19. TCRdb's copy holds only in-frame clones and misses some; the assay was immunoSEQ multiplex PCR. Among 35,000 to 40,000 clones listed, roughly 89% were seen once. Sequencing input: peripheral blood. These receptors originate from a human donor in a cohort sampled during active COVID-19.

V is TRBV10-3 and J is TRBJ2-3, with 8 nucleotides matching TRBD2. V lost 2 bases and J lost 1; bases outside the gene matches: 8. This CDR3 spans 17 amino acids. Germline assignment: CDR1 ENHRY and CDR2 SYGVKD. The CDR3 is CAISERGGRGGTDTQYF. CDR3 nucleotides: TGTGCCATCAGTGAGCGGGGGGGCCGGGGTGGCACAGATACGCAGTATTTT.

The gene calls are TRBV4-1 and TRBJ1-2; maybe TRBD1 (5 bases). The CDR3 contains 15 residues. The ends were cut back, 0 bases at V and 8 bases at J, with 16 bases in the middle. The germline gives CDR1 MGHRA, CDR2 YSYEKL. CDR3: CASSQEGQGTFGYTF. The CDR3 DNA is TGCGCCAGCAGCCAAGAAGGGCAGGGCACCTTCGGCTACACCTTC.

The chain links TRBV5-1 to TRBJ2-1; the match to TRBD2 covers 8 bases. Trimming at V came to 0 bases and at J to 7 bases, leaving 9 bases not matched to a gene. The germline V gene has CDR1 SGHRS and CDR2 YFSETQ. The CDR3 contains 16 residues. The CDR3 reads CASSLDAGGLGNEQFF. The CDR3 DNA sequence: TGCGCCAGCAGCTTGGATGCGGGGGGCTTGGGGAATGAGCAGTTCTTC.

The sample holds a few counts of this clone. The chain employs TRBV28 and TRBJ1-6, with a tentative D call TRBD1 (6 bases). Trimming left V 2 bases short and J 15 bases short, with 17 bases between. CDR1 is MDHEN, CDR2 SYDVKM, per germline. This CDR3 region has 14 residues. CDR3 protein: CASSLAQGFSSLHF. CDR3 coding DNA: TGTGCCAGCAGTTTAGCCCAGGGGTTCAGCAGCCTCCACTTT. Complete variable domain (other parts from reference TRBV28 and TRBJ1-6): DVKVTQSSRYLVKRTGEKVFLECVQDMDHENMFWYRQDPGLGLRLIYFSYDVKMKEKGDIPEGYSVSREKKERFSLILESASTNQTSMYLCASSLAQGFSSLHFGNGTRLTVT.

J is TRBJ2-5 and V is TRBV5-6, with 8 bases that match TRBD2. The CDR3 spans 15 residues. Trimming took 1 base from V and 5 from J; bases not matched to a gene: 7. Per germline, CDR1 SGHDT and CDR2 YYEEEE. CDR3 DNA: TGTGCCAGCAGCTTGCGGGGGGGCCGTTTGGAGACCCAGTACTTC. As protein: CASSLRGGRLETQYF.

The chain links TRBV3-1 (or the pseudogene TRBV3-2) to TRBJ1-6, with D possibly being TRBD1 (5 bases). The CDR3 contains 18 residues. V was clipped by 4 bases and J by 5 bases, with 21 bases between them. Germline CDR1 reads LGHDT; CDR2 reads YNNKEL (reference sequence). In nucleotides, the CDR3 is TGTGCCAGCAGCCCCCACTATTATCGGACACTTAATAATTCACCCCTCCACTTT. It codes for CASSPHYYRTLNNSPLHF.

The chain has TRBV28 and TRBJ1-5, with 10 bases fitting TRBD1. CDR1 is MDHEN and CDR2 is SYDVKM in the germline V gene. The CDR3 has 14 amino acids. The junction had 6 bases not matched to a gene; V was cut back by 10 bases and J by 3 bases. The CDR3 sequence: CATRDRGSNQPQHF. DNA for the CDR3: TGTGCCACCCGGGACAGGGGTTCCAATCAGCCCCAGCATTTT.

This clone was seen a single time. V gene TRBV28 combines with J gene TRBJ2-1; 11 bases agree with TRBD2. Germline CDR1 and CDR2: MDHEN and SYDVKM. The CDR3 consists of 16 residues. J lost 5 bases, V lost 5 bases, and 8 bases had no gene match. The CDR3 region is CASSRRTSGRHNEQFF. The DNA for the CDR3 is TGTGCCAGCAGTCGCAGAACTAGCGGGAGACACAATGAGCAGTTCTTC.

V and J are TRBV4-3 and TRBJ1-5; weak D call: TRBD1 (5 bases). CDR1 LGHNA and CDR2 YSLEER come from the germline V gene. Trimming shortened V by 1 base and J by 5 bases, and 6 bases separated the two germline ends. The CDR3 runs to 13 residues. The CDR3 here is CASSQARDQPQHF. The DNA of the CDR3 is TGCGCCAGCAGCCAAGCCAGGGATCAGCCCCAGCATTTT.

The chain couples TRBV18 to TRBJ2-5; D is perhaps TRBD2 (5 bases). There are 13 residues in the CDR3. With 6 bases removed from V and 4 bases from J, the gap between germline ends came to 12 bases. The germline V gene encodes CDR1 KGHSH and CDR2 LQKENI. In DNA form, the CDR3 reads TGTGCCAGCTCCGGAGCTGGGAGAGAGACCCAGTACTTC. As protein: CASSGAGRETQYF. Full variable domain (remainder filled in from reference TRBV18 and TRBJ2-5): NAGVMQNPRHLVRRRGQEARLRCSPMKGHSHVYWYRQLPEEGLKFMVYLQKENIIDESGMPKERFSAEFPKEGPSILRIQQVVRGDSAAYFCASSGAGRETQYFGPGTRLLVL.

V is TRBV15 and J is TRBJ1-1; TRBD1 aligns across 10 bases. Germline CDR1 reads LNHNV; CDR2 reads YYDKDF (reference sequence). J lost 1 base, V lost 5 bases, and 4 bases had no gene match. The CDR3 has 15 amino acids. The CDR3 is CATSFRTGGNTEAFF. CDR3 nucleotide sequence: TGTGCCACCAGCTTTCGGACAGGGGGGAACACTGAAGCTTTCTTT.

By sample fraction, this clone is medium-sized. The chain combines TRBV5-4 with TRBJ1-2, with TRBD1 matching 7 bases. This CDR3 has 13 residues. Germline V gene data show CDR1 as SGHNT and CDR2 as YYREEE (reference sequence). The junction had 3 bases not matched to a gene; V was cut back by 0 bases and J by 7 bases. The CDR3 sequence: CASSLEGAGGYTF. The CDR3 DNA follows: TGTGCCAGCAGCTTGGAGGGGGCTGGTGGCTACACCTTC. Based on the CDR3 plus reference TRBV5-4 and TRBJ1-2, the full variable domain is ETGVTQSPTHLIKTRGQQVTLRCSSQSGHNTVSWYQQALGQGPQFIFQYYREEENGRGNFPPRFSGLQFPNYSSELNVNALELDDSALYLCASSLEGAGGYTFGSGTRLTVV.

V gene TRBV19 combines with J gene TRBJ1-1, with D possibly being TRBD1 (5 bases). The length of the CDR3 is 14 residues. Germline V gives CDR1 LNHDA, CDR2 SQIVND (reference sequence). V dropped 5 bases and J dropped 0 bases, with 10 bases sitting between them. The CDR3 sequence: CASSQGVMNTEAFF. CDR3 DNA: TGTGCCAGTAGTCAGGGCGTTATGAACACTGAAGCTTTCTTT. The variable domain in full, with the rest retrieved from reference TRBV19 and TRBJ1-1, is DGGITQSPKYLFRKEGQNVTLSCEQNLNHDAMYWYRQDPGQGLRLIYYSQIVNDFQKGDIAEGYSVSREKKESFPLTVTSAQKNPTAFYLCASSQGVMNTEAFFGQGTRLTVV.

The chain uses TRBV20-1 and TRBJ2-1, with D tentatively TRBD2 (6 bases). V lost 3 bases and J lost 0, with 12 bases in between. The CDR3 loop spans 15 amino acids. Germline V gene data show CDR1 as DFQATT and CDR2 as SNEGSKA (reference sequence). The CDR3 DNA sequence: TGCAGTGCTAGTTACGGGAGAAACTCCTACAATGAGCAGTTCTTC. As protein: CSASYGRNSYNEQFF.

This clone has more than one count but fewer than ten. The genes are TRBV5-1 and TRBJ1-5; 7 nucleotides match TRBD1. The germline CDR1 and CDR2 sequences are SGHRS and YFSETQ. The CDR3 is made up of 16 amino acids. After removal of 1 base from V and 1 base from J, the junction contained 5 bases not matched to a gene. CDR3 loop: CASSLSAGGSNQPQHF. In DNA form, the CDR3 reads TGCGCCAGCAGCTTGTCGGCAGGGGGGAGCAATCAGCCCCAGCATTTT.

The table lists this clone with a count of one. V and J are TRBV27 and TRBJ1-2; 7 bases fit TRBD1. The CDR3 has 15 residues. Trimming at V came to 7 bases and at J to 3 bases, leaving 11 bases not matched to a gene. CDR1 is MNHEY, CDR2 SMNVEV, per germline (reference sequence). In DNA, the CDR3 is TGTGCCAGCACTCCGATGGCTGGGACAGACTATGGCTACACCTTC. This encodes CASTPMAGTDYGYTF.

The rearrangement links TRBV5-6 to TRBJ1-2; D ambiguous. V gave up 5 bases and J gave up 3 bases, with 5 bases separating them. Germline-derived CDR1 and CDR2 are SGHDT and YYEEEE. This CDR3 has 11 amino acids. CDR3 sequence reads: CASRSDYGYTF. For the CDR3, the DNA is TGTGCCAGCAGGTCAGACTATGGCTACACCTTC.

The rearrangement uses TRBV5-1 and TRBJ2-7, with 8 positions matching TRBD2. Germline CDR1 is SGHRS and CDR2 is YFSETQ. V trimming: 0 bases; J trimming: 2 bases; junction bases outside the gene matches: 10. The CDR3 has 17 residues. CDR3 bases: TGCGCCAGCAGCTTGGGGGGTTACGGGAGGGCCCCCTACGAGCAGTACTTC. This encodes CASSLGGYGRAPYEQYF. Combining the CDR3 with reference TRBV5-1 and TRBJ2-7 gives the whole variable domain KAGVTQTPRYLIKTRGQQVTLSCSPISGHRSVSWYQQTPGQGLQFLFEYFSETQRNKGNFPGRFSGRQFSNSRSEMNVSTLELGDSALYLCASSLGGYGRAPYEQYFGPGTRLTVT.

The chain has TRBV2 and TRBJ1-1; 7 bases are a match to TRBD1. The trim removed 5 bases at V and 3 bases at J, leaving 6 bases unmatched. The CDR3 is made up of 14 amino acids. The germline V gene encodes CDR1 SNHLY and CDR2 FYNNEI. Here the CDR3 DNA reads TGTGCCAGCAGTTCGTACAGGGGTTACACTGAAGCTTTCTTT. The encoded protein is CASSSYRGYTEAFF.

The chain is built from TRBV5-5 and TRBJ1-2, with unresolved D. V shed 0 bases and J shed 4 bases, with 13 bases lying between them. CDR1 and CDR2 from the germline V gene are SGHKS and YYEKEE (reference sequence). The CDR3 loop spans 15 amino acids. CDR3 in amino acids: CASSLGPGEIYGYTF. The CDR3 nucleotides are TGTGCCAGCAGCTTGGGCCCGGGAGAGATCTATGGCTACACCTTC.

The chain links TRBV28 to TRBJ2-7, with D uncertain. Trimming cost V 4 bases and J 0 bases, with 10 bases left between them. Germline V gene data show CDR1 as MDHEN and CDR2 as SYDVKM. This CDR3 has 14 amino acids. The CDR3 reads CASSSVLVSYEQYF. The CDR3 region has the DNA TGTGCCAGCAGTTCGGTTCTAGTCTCCTACGAGCAGTACTTC.

The rearrangement links TRBV6-6 to TRBJ2-5, with 12 bases matching TRBD2. This CDR3 comprises 15 residues. Trimming removed 6 bases from V and 5 bases from J; junction bases left unmatched: 7. The germline CDR1 and CDR2 sequences are MNHNY and SVGAGI (reference sequence). The DNA for the CDR3 is TGTGCCAGCAGACTACTAGCGGGGGGTTTCGAGACCCAGTACTTC. Its translation: CASRLLAGGFETQYF.

As concerns this clone: A junction boundary mismatches the germline segment, possibly from a read error. DNA for the CDR3: TGTGCCAGCAGTGAACGATGGACTGGAGACACCATATATTTT. It codes for CASSERWTGDTIYF. This chain links TRBV6-1 with TRBJ1-3; D is unresolved. This CDR3 is 14 amino acids long. The V gene's germline CDR1 is MNHNS and CDR2 SASEGT.

The chain links TRBV27 to TRBJ2-5, with a tentative D call TRBD2 (6 bases). The CDR3 sequence is 15 residues long. With 8 bases removed from V and 0 bases from J, the gap between germline ends came to 16 bases. The V gene's germline CDR1 is MNHEY and CDR2 SMNVEV (reference sequence). Written as DNA, the CDR3 is TGTGCCAGCCCACCGGGTCGGGAGTACCAAGAGACCCAGTACTTC. Translating gives CASPPGREYQETQYF.

The rearrangement joins TRBV6-2 or TRBV6-3 to TRBJ1-1; D is unresolved. The CDR3 totals 15 residues. V was cut by 0 bases and J by 5 bases, with 13 bases left in between. The germline CDR1 and CDR2 sequences are MNHEY and SVGEGT. CDR3 in amino acids: CASSYSWSGGTEAFF. Here the CDR3 DNA reads TGTGCCAGCAGTTACTCGTGGTCAGGCGGGACTGAAGCTTTCTTT.

V gene TRBV19 combines with J gene TRBJ1-2; 7 bases agree with TRBD1. The germline V gene encodes CDR1 LNHDA and CDR2 SQIVND (reference sequence). V trimming: 6 bases; J trimming: 4 bases; junction bases outside the gene matches: 14. The CDR3 is 16 residues long. CDR3 DNA: TGTGCCAGTAGAGACGACAGGGACGCGTGGGCCTATGGCTACACCTTC. Protein sequence: CASRDDRDAWAYGYTF.

The V gene is TRBV3-1 (or the pseudogene TRBV3-2), the J gene TRBJ1-2; tentatively, D is TRBD1 (5 bases). V gave up 1 base and J gave up 4 bases, with 10 bases separating them. Germline V CDR1 and CDR2: LGHDT, YNNKEL (reference sequence). The CDR3 length is 14 residues. As DNA, the CDR3 is TGTGCCAGCAGCCAAGCAGGGTCGCGCTATGGCTACACCTTC. Translating gives CASSQAGSRYGYTF.

The rearrangement links TRBV18 to TRBJ1-1; D ambiguous. CDR1 and CDR2 (germline): KGHSH, LQKENI. The CDR3 runs 17 residues. Trimming left V 1 base short and J 0 bases short, with 15 bases between. CDR3 coding DNA: TGTGCCAGCTCACCACGGACGGGAGTGGTAATGAACACTGAAGCTTTCTTT. The encoded protein is CASSPRTGVVMNTEAFF.